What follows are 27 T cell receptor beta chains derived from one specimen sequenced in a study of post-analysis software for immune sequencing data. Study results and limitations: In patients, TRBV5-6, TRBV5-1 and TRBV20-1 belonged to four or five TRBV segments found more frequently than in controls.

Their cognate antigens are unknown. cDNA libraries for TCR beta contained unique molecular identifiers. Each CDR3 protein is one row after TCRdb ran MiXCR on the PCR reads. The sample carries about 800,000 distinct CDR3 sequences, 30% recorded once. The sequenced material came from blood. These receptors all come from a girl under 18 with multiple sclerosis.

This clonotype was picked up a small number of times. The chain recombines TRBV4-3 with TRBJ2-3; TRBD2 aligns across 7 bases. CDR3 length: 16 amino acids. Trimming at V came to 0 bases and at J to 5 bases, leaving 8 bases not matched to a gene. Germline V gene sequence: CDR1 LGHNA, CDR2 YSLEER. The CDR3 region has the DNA TGCGCCAGCAGCCAAGATGCGGGAGTTACAGGAGATACGCAGTATTTT. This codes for CASSQDAGVTGDTQYF.

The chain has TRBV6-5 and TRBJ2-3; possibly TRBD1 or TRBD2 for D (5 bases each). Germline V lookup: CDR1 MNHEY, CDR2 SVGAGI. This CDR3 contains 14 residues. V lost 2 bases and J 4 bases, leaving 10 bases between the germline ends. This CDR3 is CASSYLRGADTQYF. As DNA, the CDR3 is TGTGCCAGCAGTTACCTTCGGGGCGCAGATACGCAGTATTTT.

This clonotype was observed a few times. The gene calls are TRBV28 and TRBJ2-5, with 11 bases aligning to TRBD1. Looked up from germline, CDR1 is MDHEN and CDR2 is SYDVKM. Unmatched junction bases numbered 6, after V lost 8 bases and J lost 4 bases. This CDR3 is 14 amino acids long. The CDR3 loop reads CASGRTGGGETQYF. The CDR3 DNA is TGTGCCAGCGGAAGGACAGGGGGCGGAGAGACCCAGTACTTC.

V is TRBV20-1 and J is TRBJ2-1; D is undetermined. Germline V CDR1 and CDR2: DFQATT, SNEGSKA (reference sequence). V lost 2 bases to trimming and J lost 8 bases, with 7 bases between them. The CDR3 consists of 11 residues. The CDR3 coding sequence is TGCAGTGCTAGACTAGATTATGAGCAGTTCTTC. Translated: CSARLDYEQFF.

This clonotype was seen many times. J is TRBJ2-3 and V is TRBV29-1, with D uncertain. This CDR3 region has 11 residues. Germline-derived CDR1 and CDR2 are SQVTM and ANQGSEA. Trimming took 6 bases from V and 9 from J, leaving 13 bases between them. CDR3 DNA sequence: TGCAGCGTGCGAACTGGCAACACGCAGTATTTT. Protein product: CSVRTGNTQYF.

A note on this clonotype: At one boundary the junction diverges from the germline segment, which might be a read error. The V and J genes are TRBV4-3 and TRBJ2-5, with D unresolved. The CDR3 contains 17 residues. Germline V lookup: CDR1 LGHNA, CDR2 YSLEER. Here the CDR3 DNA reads TGCGCCAGCAGCCAAGAAACGGTGGGTCGGCCAGAGGAGACCCGGTACTTC. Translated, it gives CASSQETVGRPEETRYF.

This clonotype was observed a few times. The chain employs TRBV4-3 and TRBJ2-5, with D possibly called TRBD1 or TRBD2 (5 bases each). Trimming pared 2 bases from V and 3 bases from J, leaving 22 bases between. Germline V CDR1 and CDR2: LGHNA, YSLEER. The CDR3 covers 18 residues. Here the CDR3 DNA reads TGCGCCAGCAGCCAATCACAAGGGGCTGCTGGGAGCGAAGAGACCCAGTACTTC. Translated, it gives CASSQSQGAAGSEETQYF.

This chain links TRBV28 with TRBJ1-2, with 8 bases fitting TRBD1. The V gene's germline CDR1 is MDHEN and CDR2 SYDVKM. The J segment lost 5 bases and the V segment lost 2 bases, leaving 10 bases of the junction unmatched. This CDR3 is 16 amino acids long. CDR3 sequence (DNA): TGTGCCAGCAGTTTACCTACGGACAGGGTTGGTTATGGCTACACCTTC. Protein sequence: CASSLPTDRVGYGYTF.

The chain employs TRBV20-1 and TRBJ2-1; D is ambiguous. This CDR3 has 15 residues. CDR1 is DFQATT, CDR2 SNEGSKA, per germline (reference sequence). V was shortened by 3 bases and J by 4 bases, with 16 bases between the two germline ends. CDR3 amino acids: CSARPSNPPYNEQFF. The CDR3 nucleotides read TGCAGTGCTAGGCCCTCGAACCCCCCGTACAATGAGCAGTTCTTC.

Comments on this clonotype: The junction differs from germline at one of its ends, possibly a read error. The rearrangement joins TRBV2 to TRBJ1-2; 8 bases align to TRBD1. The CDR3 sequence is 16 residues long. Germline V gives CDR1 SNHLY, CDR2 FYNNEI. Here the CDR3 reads CANSDSGGQGYYGYTF. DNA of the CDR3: TGTGCCAACAGTGACAGCGGAGGACAGGGCTATTATGGCTACACCTTC.

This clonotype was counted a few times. CDR3 DNA sequence: TGTGCCAGCAGTTCTGGATCCTTAAGCTATGGCTACACCTTC. Its translation is CASSSGSLSYGYTF. The genes are TRBV6-1 and TRBJ1-2, with D unresolved. Per germline, CDR1 MNHNS and CDR2 SASEGT. This CDR3 region has 14 residues. The V and J ends lost 5 bases and 4 bases respectively, with 14 bases between them.

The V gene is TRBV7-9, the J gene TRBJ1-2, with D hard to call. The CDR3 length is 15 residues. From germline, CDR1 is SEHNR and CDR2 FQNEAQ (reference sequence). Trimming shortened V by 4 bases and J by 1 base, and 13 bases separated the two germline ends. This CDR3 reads CASSWPSSSNYGYTF. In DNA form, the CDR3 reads TGTGCCAGCAGCTGGCCATCGAGCAGTAACTATGGCTACACCTTC.

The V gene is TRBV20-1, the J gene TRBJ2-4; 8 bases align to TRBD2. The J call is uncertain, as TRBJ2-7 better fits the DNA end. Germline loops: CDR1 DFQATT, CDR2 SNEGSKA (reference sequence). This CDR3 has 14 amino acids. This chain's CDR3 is CSARRRTSTDEQYF. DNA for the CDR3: TGCAGTGCTAGACGGCGGACTAGCACCGACGAGCAGTACTTC.

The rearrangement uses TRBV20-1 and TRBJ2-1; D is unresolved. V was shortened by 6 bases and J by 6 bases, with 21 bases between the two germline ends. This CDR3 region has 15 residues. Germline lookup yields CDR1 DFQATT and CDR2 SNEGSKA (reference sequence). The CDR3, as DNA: TGCAGTGCCAAGGCCCGGGCCAGTCGAGTCAATGAGCAGTTCTTC. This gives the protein CSAKARASRVNEQFF.

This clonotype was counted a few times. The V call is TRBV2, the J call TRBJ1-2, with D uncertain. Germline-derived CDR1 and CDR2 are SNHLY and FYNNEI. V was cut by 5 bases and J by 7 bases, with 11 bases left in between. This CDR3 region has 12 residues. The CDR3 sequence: CASSTVNGGYTF. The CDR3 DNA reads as TGTGCCAGCAGTACGGTGAATGGTGGCTACACCTTC.

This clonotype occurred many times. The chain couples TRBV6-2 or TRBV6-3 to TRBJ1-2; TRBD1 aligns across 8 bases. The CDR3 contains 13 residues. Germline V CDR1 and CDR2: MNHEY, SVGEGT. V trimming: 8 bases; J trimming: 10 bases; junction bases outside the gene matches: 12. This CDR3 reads CASAEQGDRLYTF. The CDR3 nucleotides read TGTGCCAGCGCCGAACAGGGGGACCGACTCTACACCTTC.

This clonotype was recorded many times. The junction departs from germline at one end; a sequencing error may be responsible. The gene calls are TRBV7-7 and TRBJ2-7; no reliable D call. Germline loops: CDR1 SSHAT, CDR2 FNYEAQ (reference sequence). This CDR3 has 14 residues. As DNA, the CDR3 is TGTGCTAGCAGCCTGGTCGCCCTAACCTACGAGCAGTACTTC. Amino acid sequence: CASSLVALTYEQYF.

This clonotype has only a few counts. CDR3 in DNA: TGCGCCAGCAGCTATACTTCCGGGACCCTGCGGACCCAGTACTTC. It encodes CASSYTSGTLRTQYF. The chain couples TRBV5-1 to TRBJ2-7, with D possibly called TRBD1 or TRBD2 (5 bases each). The J call may be wrong; the DNA end is better matched by TRBJ2-5. The CDR3 sequence is 15 residues long. Germline values: CDR1 SGHRS, CDR2 YFSETQ.

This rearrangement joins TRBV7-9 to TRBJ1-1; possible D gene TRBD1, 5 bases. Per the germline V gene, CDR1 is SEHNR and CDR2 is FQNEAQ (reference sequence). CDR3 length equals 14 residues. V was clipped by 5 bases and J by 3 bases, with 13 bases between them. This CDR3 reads CASSPEGRYTEAFF. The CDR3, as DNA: TGTGCCAGCAGCCCGGAGGGGCGGTACACTGAAGCTTTCTTT.

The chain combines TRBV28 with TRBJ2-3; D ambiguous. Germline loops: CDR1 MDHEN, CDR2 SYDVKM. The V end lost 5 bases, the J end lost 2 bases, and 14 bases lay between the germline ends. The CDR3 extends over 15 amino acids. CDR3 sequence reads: CASSPAGEYTDTQYF. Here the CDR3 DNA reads TGTGCCAGCAGTCCTGCAGGCGAGTACACAGATACGCAGTATTTT.

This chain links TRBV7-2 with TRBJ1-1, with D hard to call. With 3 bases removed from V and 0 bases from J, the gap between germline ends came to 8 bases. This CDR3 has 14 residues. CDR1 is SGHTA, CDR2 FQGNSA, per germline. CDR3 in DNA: TGTGCCAGCAGCTTGTGGGCGGTGAACACTGAAGCTTTCTTT. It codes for CASSLWAVNTEAFF.

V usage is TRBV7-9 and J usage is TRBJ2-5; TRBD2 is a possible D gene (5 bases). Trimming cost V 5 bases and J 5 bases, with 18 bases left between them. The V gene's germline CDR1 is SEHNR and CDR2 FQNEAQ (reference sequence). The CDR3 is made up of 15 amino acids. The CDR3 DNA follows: TGTGCCAGCAGCGACCCCGGGATTCCGCCGGAGACCCAGTACTTC. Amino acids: CASSDPGIPPETQYF.

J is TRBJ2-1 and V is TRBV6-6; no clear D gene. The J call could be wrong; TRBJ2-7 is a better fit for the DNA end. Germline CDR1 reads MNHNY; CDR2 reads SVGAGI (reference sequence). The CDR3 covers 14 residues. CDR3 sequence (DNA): TGTGCCAGCAGTTACATTGGAGAATACAATGAGCAGTACTTC. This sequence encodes CASSYIGEYNEQYF.

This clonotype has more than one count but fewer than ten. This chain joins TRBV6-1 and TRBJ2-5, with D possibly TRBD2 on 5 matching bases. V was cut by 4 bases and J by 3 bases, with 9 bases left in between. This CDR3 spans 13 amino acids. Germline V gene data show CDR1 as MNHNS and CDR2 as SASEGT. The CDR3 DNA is TGTGCCAGCAGTGCGGCTAGCAAAGAGACCCAGTACTTC. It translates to CASSAASKETQYF.

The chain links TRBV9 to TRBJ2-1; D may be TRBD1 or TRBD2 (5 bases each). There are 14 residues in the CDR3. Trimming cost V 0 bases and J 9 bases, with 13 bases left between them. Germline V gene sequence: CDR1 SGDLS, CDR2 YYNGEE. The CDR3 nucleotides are TGTGCCAGCAGCGTAGATGGGGGTTCGGGTGAGCAGTTCTTC. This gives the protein CASSVDGGSGEQFF.

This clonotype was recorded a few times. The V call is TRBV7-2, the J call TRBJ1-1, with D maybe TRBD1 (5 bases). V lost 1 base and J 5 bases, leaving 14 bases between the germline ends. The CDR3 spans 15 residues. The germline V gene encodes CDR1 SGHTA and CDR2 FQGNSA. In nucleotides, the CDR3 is TGTGCCAGCAGCTTAGATTTAGTCAGGGTAACTGAAGCTTTCTTT. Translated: CASSLDLVRVTEAFF.

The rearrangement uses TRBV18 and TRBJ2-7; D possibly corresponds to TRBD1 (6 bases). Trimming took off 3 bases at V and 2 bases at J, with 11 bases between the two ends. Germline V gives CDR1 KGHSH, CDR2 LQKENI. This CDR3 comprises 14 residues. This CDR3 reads CASSPGAGTYEQYF. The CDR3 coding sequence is TGTGCCAGCTCACCGGGGGCAGGGACCTACGAGCAGTACTTC.